The 10 T cell receptor beta chains listed next were all sequenced from one sample in a study of T cells expressing NK-cell markers. After re-calling the 5' RACE reads, TCRdb lists one entry per CDR3 protein, DNA absent. Its clone listing holds about 550,000 distinct CDR3 sequences. The sequenced material came from blood T cells: a sorted CD56 or NKG2C T cell subset, CD4+ or CD8+ T cells, or bulk PBMC T cells (not recorded which). The source is a man younger than 30 in good health.

The V call is TRBV3-1, the J call TRBJ2-3; the D gene TCRdb calls, TRBD1, cannot be checked with no DNA. CDR1 is LGHDT, CDR2 YNNKEL, per germline (reference sequence). The CDR3 sequence is 16 residues long. The CDR3 protein is CASSPRGAGATDTQYF.

CDR3 protein: CSAKTSGRPGNQETQYF. V and J are TRBV20-1 and TRBJ2-5; TCRdb proposes TRBD2, but this gene call is untestable without DNA. The CDR3 is made up of 17 amino acids. Germline values: CDR1 DFQATT, CDR2 SNEGSKA (reference sequence).

This CDR3 is CASSRDKGHFPLHF. The rearrangement uses TRBV12-3 or TRBV12-4 and TRBJ1-6; the TCRdb D gene call, TRBD1, has no DNA to confirm it. The CDR3 is made up of 14 amino acids.

The CDR3 sequence: CATSRVTGLNEQYF. The chain links TRBV15 to TRBJ2-7. This CDR3 is 14 amino acids long. Germline loops: CDR1 LNHNV, CDR2 YYDKDF (reference sequence).

This CDR3 is CASSGQGTQETQYF. The rearrangement links TRBV6-2 or TRBV6-3 to TRBJ2-5; with no DNA, the TCRdb D assignment of TRBD1 cannot be verified. Germline V gene sequence: CDR1 MNHEY, CDR2 SVGEGT. The CDR3 is 14 residues long.

This sequence joins TRBV27 and TRBJ2-7; TCRdb indicates TRBD1, and absent DNA this call remains unverified. The CDR3 sequence is 14 residues long. Per germline, CDR1 MNHEY and CDR2 SMNVEV (reference sequence). The CDR3 is CASSLQAGGYEQYF.

The chain couples TRBV5-1 to TRBJ1-5; there is no DNA to check the TCRdb D call of TRBD1. In germline, CDR1 is SGHRS, CDR2 YFSETQ. The CDR3 loop spans 15 amino acids. CDR3 amino acids: CASSLEGWPGQPQHF.

The rearrangement joins TRBV28 to TRBJ2-3; the D call from TCRdb, TRBD1, cannot be confirmed without DNA. CDR1 and CDR2 (germline): MDHEN, SYDVKM. The CDR3 is made up of 13 amino acids. Here the CDR3 reads CASYRGSPDTQYF.

The chain's CDR3 is CASSPEGSGRDNEQFF. This chain connects TRBV4-2 to TRBJ2-1; the D call from TCRdb, TRBD2, cannot be confirmed without DNA. CDR1 is LGHNA and CDR2 is YNFKEQ in the germline V gene. The CDR3 runs 16 residues.

The chain links TRBV29-1 to TRBJ1-5. Germline CDR1 is SQVTM and CDR2 is ANQGSEA. The CDR3 runs to 14 residues. CDR3 region: CSITDGDSNQPQHF.